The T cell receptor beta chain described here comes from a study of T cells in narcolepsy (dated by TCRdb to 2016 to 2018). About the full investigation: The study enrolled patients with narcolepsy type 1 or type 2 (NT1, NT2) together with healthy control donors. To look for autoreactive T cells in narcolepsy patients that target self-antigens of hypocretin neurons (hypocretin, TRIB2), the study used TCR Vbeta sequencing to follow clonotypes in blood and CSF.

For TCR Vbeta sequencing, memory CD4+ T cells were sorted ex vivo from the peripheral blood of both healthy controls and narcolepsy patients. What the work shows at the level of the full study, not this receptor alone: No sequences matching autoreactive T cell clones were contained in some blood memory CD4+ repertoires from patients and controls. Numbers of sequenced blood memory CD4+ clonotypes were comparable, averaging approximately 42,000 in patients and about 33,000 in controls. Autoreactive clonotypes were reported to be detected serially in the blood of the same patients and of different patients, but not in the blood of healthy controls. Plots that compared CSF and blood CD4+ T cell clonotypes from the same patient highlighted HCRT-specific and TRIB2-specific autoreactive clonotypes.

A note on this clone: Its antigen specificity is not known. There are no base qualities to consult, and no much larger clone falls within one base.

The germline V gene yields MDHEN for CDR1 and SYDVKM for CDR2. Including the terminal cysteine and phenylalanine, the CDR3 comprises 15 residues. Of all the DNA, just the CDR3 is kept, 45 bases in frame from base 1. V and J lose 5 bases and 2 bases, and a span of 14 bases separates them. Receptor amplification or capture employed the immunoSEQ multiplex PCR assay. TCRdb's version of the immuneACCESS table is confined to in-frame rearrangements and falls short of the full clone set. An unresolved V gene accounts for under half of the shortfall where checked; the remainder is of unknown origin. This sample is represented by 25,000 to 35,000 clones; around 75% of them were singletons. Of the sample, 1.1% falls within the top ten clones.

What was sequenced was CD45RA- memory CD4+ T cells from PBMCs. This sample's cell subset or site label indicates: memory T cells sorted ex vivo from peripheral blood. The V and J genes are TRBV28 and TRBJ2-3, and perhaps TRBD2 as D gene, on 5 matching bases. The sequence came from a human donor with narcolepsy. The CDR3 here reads CASSPGLGVTDTQYF. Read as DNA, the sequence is TGTGCCAGCAGTCCAGGACTCGGAGTCACAGATACGCAGTATTTT.